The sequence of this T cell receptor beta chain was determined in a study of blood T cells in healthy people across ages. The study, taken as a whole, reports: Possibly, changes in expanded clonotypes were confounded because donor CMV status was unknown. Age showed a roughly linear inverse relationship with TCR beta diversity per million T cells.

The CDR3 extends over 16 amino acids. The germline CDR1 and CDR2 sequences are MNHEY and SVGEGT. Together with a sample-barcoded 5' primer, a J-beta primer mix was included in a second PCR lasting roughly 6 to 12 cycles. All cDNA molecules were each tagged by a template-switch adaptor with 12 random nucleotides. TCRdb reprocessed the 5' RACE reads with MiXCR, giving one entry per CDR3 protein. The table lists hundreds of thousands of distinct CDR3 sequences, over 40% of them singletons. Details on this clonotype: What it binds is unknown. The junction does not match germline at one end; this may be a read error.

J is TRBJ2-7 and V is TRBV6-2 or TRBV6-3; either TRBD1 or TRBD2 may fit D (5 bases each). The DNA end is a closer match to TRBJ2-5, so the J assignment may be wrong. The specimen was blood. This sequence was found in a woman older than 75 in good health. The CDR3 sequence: CTSSYGAALVQETQYF. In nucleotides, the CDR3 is TGTACCAGCAGTTACGGGGCGGCTCTGGTACAAGAGACCCAGTACTTC.